This T cell receptor (beta chain) emerged from a study of T cell responses to AZD1222 COVID-19 vaccine. Study background: Doses given second, at about 4 or about 12 weeks, were pooled.

Produced via immunoSEQ multiplex PCR; TCRdb's table is partial and in-frame only. Seen here are some 110,000 clones, approximately 88% observed once, and the top ten hold around 8.7%. Of note for this clone: As yet, its antigen is unknown.

V was cut by 4 bases and J by 3 bases, with 19 bases left in between. The CDR3 is made up of 16 amino acids. Germline V gene data show CDR1 as MNHEY and CDR2 as SVGEGT. Study outcomes and limitations: Across spike, vaccine-associated CD4 TCRs were found, dominant at 160-218 and 743-854.

The chain couples TRBV6-2 or TRBV6-3 to TRBJ2-7; either TRBD1 or TRBD2 may supply D (5 bases each). The sample in question was peripheral blood, obtained on day 0 of AZD1222 vaccination. The clonotype originates from an adult in good health. CDR3 region: CASSFGPGTVDYEQYF. DNA for the CDR3: TGTGCCAGCAGTTTTGGGCCCGGGACGGTGGACTACGAGCAGTACTTC.